Only one count was recorded for the clone carrying this T cell receptor beta chain. This record belongs to a study of blood T cell repertoires in COVID-19. The wider study: Sources were T cells, B-cell-depleted T cells, or PBMCs; the material itself was cDNA or gDNA.

Per the original methods: Reference gene primer amplification yielded estimated nucleated cell counts. Using immunoSEQ multiplex PCR, the repertoire was profiled, and TCRdb retains in-frame clones only, with some absent. V and J calls and clone size come straight from that table; D and trimming were deduced from the DNA. The table has around 310,000 clones, approximately 87% seen once; the top ten hold about 3.9%. The sample comprised peripheral blood. This receptor was identified in a woman aged 45-59 years with active or convalescent COVID-19.

The CDR3 protein is CASSSTGGNTEAFF. CDR3 DNA sequence: TGTGCCAGCAGTTCGACAGGGGGGAACACTGAAGCTTTCTTT. This chain connects TRBV6-5 to TRBJ1-1, with TRBD1 identical over 9 bases. The J segment lost 1 base and the V segment lost 4 bases, leaving 1 base of the junction unmatched. CDR3 length: 14 amino acids. In germline, CDR1 is MNHEY, CDR2 SVGAGI.